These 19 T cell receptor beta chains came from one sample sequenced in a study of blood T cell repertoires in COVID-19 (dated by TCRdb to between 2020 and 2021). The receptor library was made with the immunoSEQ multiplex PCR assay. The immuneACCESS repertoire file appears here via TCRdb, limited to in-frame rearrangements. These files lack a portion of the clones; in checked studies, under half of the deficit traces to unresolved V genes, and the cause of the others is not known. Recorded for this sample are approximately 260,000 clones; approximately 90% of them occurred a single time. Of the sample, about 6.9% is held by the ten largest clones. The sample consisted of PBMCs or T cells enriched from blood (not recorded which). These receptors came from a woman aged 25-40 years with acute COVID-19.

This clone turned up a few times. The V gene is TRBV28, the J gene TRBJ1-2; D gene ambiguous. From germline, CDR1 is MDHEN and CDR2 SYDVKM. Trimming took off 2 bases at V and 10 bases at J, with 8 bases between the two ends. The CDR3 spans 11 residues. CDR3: CASSLQEAYTF. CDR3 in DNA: TGTGCCAGCAGTTTACAAGAGGCCTACACCTTC.

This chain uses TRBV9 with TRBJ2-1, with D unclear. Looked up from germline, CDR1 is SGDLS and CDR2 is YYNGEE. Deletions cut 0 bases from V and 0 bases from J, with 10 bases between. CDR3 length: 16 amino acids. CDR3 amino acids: CASSVDLRSSYNEQFF. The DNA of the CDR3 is TGTGCCAGCAGCGTAGACTTGCGGAGCTCCTACAATGAGCAGTTCTTC.

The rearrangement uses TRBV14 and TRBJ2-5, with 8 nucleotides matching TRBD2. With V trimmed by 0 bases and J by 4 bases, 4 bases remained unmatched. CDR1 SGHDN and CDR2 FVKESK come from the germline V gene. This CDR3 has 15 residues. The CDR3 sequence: CASSQDRGLAETQYF. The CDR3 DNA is TGTGCCAGCAGCCAAGACCGTGGACTAGCAGAGACCCAGTACTTC. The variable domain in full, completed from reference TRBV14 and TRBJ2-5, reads EAGVTQFPSHSVIEKGQTVTLRCDPISGHDNLYWYRRVMGKEIKFLLHFVKESKQDESGMPNNRFLAERTGGTYSTLKVQPAELEDSGVYFCASSQDRGLAETQYFGPGTRLLVL.

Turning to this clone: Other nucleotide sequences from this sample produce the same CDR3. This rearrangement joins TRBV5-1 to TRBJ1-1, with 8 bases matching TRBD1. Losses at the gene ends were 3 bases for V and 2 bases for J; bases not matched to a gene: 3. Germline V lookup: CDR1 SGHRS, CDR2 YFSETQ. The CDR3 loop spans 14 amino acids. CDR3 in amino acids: CASSYGQGNTEAFF. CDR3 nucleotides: TGCGCCAGCAGCTACGGACAGGGCAACACTGAAGCTTTCTTT.

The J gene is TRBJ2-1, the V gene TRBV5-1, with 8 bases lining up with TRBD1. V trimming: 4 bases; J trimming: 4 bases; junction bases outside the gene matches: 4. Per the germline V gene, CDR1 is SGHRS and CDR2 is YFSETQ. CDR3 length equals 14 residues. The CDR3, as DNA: TGCGCCAGCAGCACCGGACAGGGTTACAATGAGCAGTTCTTC. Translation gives CASSTGQGYNEQFF.

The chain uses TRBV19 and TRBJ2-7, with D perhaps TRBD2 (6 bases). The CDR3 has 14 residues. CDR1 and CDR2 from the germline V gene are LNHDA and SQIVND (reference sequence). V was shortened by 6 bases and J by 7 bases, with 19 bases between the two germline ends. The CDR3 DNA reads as TGTGCCAGTAGCGGGGGACTTCATCGGGGGGAGCAGTACTTC. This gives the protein CASSGGLHRGEQYF.

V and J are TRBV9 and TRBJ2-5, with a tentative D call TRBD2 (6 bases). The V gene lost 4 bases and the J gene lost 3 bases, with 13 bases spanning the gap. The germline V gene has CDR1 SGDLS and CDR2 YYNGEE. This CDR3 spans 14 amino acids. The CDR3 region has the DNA TGTGCCAGCAGCTCGCGACTAGGAAAAGAGACCCAGTACTTC. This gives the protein CASSSRLGKETQYF.

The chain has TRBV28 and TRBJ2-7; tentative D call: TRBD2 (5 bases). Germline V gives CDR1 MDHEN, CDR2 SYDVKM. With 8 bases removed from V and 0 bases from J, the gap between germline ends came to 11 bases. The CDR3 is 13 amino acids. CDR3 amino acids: CASGGPGSYEQYF. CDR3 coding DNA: TGTGCCAGCGGCGGGCCGGGCTCCTACGAGCAGTACTTC. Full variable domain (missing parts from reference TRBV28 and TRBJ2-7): DVKVTQSSRYLVKRTGEKVFLECVQDMDHENMFWYRQDPGLGLRLIYFSYDVKMKEKGDIPEGYSVSREKKERFSLILESASTNQTSMYLCASGGPGSYEQYFGPGTRLTVT.

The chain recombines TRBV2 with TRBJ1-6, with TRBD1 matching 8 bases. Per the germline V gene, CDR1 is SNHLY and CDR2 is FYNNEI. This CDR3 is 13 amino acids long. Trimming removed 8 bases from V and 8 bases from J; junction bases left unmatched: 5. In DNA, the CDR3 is TGTGCCAGCCAGACAGGGGTATATTCACCCCTCCACTTT. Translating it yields CASQTGVYSPLHF.

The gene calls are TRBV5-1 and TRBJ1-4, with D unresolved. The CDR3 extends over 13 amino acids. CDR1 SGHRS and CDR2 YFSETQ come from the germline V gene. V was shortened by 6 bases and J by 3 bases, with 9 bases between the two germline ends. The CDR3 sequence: CASMGNSNEKLFF. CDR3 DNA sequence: TGCGCCAGCATGGGCAATTCTAATGAAAAACTGTTTTTT.

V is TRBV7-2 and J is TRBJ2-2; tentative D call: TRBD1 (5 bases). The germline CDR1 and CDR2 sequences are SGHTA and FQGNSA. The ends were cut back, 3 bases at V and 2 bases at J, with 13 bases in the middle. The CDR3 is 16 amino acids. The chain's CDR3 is CASSFGFDRNTGELFF. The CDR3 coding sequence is TGTGCCAGCAGCTTTGGCTTCGACAGAAACACCGGGGAGCTGTTTTTT.

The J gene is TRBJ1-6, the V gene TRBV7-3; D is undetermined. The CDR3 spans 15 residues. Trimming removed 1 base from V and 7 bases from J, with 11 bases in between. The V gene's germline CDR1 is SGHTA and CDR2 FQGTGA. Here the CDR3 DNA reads TGTGCCAGCAGCTTAAGTTCGACGGGGAATTCACCCCTCCACTTT. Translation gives CASSLSSTGNSPLHF.

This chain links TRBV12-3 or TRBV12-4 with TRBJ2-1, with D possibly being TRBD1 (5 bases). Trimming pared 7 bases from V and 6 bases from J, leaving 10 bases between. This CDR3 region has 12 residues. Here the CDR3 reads CASMGRGNEQFF. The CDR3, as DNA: TGTGCCAGCATGGGGCGAGGCAATGAGCAGTTCTTC.

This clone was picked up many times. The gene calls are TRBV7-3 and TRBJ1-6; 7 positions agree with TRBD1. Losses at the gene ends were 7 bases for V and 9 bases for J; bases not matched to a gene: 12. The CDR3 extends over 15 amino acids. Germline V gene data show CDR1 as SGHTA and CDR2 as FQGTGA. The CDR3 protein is CASTRQDREGSPLHF. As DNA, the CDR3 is TGTGCCAGCACCCGTCAAGACAGGGAAGGTTCACCCCTCCACTTT. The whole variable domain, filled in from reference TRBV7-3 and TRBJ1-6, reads GAGVSQTPSNKVTEKGKYVELRCDPISGHTALYWYRQSLGQGPEFLIYFQGTGAADDSGLPNDRFFAVRPEGSVSTLKIQRTERGDSAVYLCASTRQDREGSPLHFGNGTRLTVT.

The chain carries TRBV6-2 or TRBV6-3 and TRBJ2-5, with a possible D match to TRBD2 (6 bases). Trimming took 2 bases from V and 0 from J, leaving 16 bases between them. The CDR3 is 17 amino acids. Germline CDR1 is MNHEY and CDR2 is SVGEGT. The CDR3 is CASSYRRRSGYQETQYF. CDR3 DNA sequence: TGTGCCAGCAGTTACCGCCGGCGTAGCGGTTACCAAGAGACCCAGTACTTC.

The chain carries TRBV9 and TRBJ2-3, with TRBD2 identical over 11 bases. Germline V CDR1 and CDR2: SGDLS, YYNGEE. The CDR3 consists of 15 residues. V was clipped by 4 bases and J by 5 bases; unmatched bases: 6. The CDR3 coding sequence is TGTGCCAGCAGCCTTAGCGGGAGGGTTGGAGATACGCAGTATTTT. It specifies CASSLSGRVGDTQYF.

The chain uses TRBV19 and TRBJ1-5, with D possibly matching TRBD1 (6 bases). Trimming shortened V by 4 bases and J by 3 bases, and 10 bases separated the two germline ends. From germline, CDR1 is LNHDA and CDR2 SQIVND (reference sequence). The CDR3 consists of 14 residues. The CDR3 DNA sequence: TGTGCCAGTAGTACGACAGGATTCAATCAGCCCCAGCATTTT. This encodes CASSTTGFNQPQHF.

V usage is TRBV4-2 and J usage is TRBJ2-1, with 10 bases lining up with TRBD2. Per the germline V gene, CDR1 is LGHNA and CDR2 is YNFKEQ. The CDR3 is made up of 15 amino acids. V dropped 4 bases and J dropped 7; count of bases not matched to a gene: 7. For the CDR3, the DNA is TGTGCCAGCAGCCGTCGCAGCGGGGGGGGGAATGAGCAGTTCTTC. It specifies CASSRRSGGGNEQFF.

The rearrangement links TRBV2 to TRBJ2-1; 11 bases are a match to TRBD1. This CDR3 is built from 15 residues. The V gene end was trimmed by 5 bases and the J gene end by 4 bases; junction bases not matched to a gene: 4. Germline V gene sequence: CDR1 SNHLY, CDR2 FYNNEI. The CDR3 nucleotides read TGTGCCAGCAGTTATGGGACAGGGGGGTACAATGAGCAGTTCTTC. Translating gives CASSYGTGGYNEQFF.